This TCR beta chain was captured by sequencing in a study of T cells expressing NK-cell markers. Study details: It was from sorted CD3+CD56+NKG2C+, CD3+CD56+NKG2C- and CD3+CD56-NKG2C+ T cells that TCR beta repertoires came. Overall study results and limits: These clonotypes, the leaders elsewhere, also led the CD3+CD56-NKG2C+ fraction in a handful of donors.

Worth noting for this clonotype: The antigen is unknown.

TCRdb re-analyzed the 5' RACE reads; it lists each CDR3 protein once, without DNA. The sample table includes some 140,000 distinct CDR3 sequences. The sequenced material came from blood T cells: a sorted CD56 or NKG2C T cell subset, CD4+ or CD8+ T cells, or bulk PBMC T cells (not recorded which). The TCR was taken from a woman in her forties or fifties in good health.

CDR3 protein: CASRLRLAGAPYNEQFF. The J gene is TRBJ2-1, the V gene TRBV11-2. Germline lookup yields CDR1 SGHAT and CDR2 FQNNGV. The CDR3 is 17 residues long.